This TCR beta chain was identified in a study of blood T cell repertoires in COVID-19. Study summary: Sites in the United States, Italy and Spain provided acute and convalescent COVID-19 samples.

Looked up from germline, CDR1 is SNHLY and CDR2 is FYNNEI. This CDR3 spans 12 amino acids. V was cut by 0 bases and J by 7 bases, with 5 bases left in between. Clones were read by immunoSEQ multiplex PCR, and TCRdb kept only the in-frame ones, dropping some. The sample contains 490,000 or so clones, 85% to 90% of which appear only once. The sample comprised PBMCs or T cells enriched from blood (not recorded which). The chain combines TRBV2 with TRBJ2-3; D gene unclear. The TCR comes from a woman in her 40s who had recovered from COVID-19. The CDR3 DNA is TGTGCCAGCAGTGAAGCCGGGTATACGCAGTATTTT. Translating it yields CASSEAGYTQYF.